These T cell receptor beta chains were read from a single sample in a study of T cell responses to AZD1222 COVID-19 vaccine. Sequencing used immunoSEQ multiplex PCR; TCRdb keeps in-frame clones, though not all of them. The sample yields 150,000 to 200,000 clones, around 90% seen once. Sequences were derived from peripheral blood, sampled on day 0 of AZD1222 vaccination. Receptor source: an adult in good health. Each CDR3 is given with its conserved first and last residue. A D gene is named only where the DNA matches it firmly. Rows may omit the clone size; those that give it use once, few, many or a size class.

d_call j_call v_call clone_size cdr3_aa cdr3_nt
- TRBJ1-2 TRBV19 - CASSPLPRQGGGYTF TGTGCCAGTAGTCCCTTACCGAGGCAGGGAGGAGGCTACACCTTC
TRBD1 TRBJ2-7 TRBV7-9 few CASSLNLRHRGQSTYEQYF TGTGCCAGCAGCTTAAATCTCCGTCATCGGGGACAGTCTACCTACGAGCAGTACTTC
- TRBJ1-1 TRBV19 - CASSGQGTKAFF TGTGCCAGTAGTGGCCAGGGGACAAAAGCTTTCTTT
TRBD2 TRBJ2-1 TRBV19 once CASSMPAGGPLVEQFF TGTGCCAGTAGTATGCCAGCGGGGGGGCCTTTGGTTGAGCAGTTCTTC
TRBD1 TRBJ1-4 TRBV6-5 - CASSLTGGAEKLFF TGTGCCAGCAGTTTGACAGGGGGGGCCGAAAAACTGTTTTTT
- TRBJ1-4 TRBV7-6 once CASSFEPSEKLFF TGTGCCAGCAGCTTTGAACCAAGTGAAAAACTGTTTTTT
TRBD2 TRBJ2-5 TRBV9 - CASSVGTSGRRETQYF TGTGCCAGCAGCGTAGGGACTAGCGGGCGAAGAGAGACCCAGTACTTC
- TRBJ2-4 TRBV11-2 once CASSVGPLGNIQYF TGTGCCAGCAGCGTGGGACCGCTGGGAAACATTCAGTACTTC
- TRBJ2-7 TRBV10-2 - CASSEPYWEEQYF TGCGCCAGCAGTGAGCCATACTGGGAGGAGCAGTACTTC
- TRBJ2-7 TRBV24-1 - CATSDGAAGGDEQYF TGTGCCACCAGTGACGGAGCGGCAGGGGGGGACGAGCAGTACTTC
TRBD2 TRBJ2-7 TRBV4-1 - CASSRSQAGRAYEQYF TGCGCCAGCAGCCGGTCCCAAGCGGGGCGGGCCTACGAGCAGTACTTC
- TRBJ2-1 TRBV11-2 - CASSFQGYEQFF TGTGCCAGCAGCTTCCAGGGTTATGAGCAGTTCTTC
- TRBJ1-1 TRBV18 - CASSPDISRGTEAFF TGTGCCAGCTCACCGGACATCAGTCGTGGGACTGAAGCTTTCTTT
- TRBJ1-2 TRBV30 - CAWRGTFGVNGYTF TGTGCCTGGAGGGGGACGTTTGGAGTTAATGGCTACACCTTC
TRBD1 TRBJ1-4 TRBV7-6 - CASSGDRDSHQLNEKLFF TGTGCCAGCAGCGGGGACAGGGACAGCCATCAACTTAATGAAAAACTGTTTTTT
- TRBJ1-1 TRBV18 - CASSPGDKREAFF TGTGCCAGCTCACCAGGGGATAAACGGGAAGCTTTCTTT
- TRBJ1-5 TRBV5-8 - CASSFMDLIRNQPQHF TGTGCCAGCAGCTTTATGGACCTTATTAGGAATCAGCCCCAGCATTTT
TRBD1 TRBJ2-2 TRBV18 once CASSPHGQDYTGELFF TGTGCCAGCTCACCCCACGGACAGGATTACACCGGGGAGCTGTTTTTT
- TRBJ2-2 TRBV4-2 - CASSQGLYTGELFF TGTGCCAGCAGCCAGGGACTTTACACCGGGGAGCTGTTTTTT
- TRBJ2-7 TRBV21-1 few CASSLTVRGTYSYEQYF TGTGCCAGCAGCCTCACGGTCAGGGGGACTTACTCCTACGAGCAGTACTTC
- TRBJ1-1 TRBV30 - CAWSGYRTEAFF TGTGCCTGGAGTGGATACCGCACTGAAGCTTTCTTT
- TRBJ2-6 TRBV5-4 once CASSLGGPGANVLTF TGTGCCAGCAGCTTGGGAGGGCCTGGGGCCAACGTCCTGACTTTC
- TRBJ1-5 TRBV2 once CASSYGGQPQHF TGTGCCAGCAGTTATGGCGGTCAGCCCCAGCATTTT
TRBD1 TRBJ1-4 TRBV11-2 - CASSPGDSATNEKLFF TGTGCCAGCAGCCCCGGGGACAGTGCAACTAATGAAAAACTGTTTTTT
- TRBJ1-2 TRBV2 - CASTEETYGYTF TGTGCCAGCACGGAGGAAACCTATGGCTACACCTTC
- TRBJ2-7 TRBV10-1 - CASSDTYSYEQYF TGCGCCAGCAGTGATACGTACTCCTACGAGCAGTACTTC
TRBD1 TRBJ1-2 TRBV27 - CASSSYRGVNGYTF TGTGCCAGCAGTTCGTACAGGGGGGTAAATGGCTACACCTTC
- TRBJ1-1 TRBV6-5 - CASSYGGGTEAFF TGTGCCAGCAGTTACGGGGGTGGCACTGAAGCTTTCTTT
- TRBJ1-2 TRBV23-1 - CASSQPEEGSGYGYTF TGCGCCAGCAGTCAACCGGAGGAGGGTAGTGGGTATGGCTACACCTTC
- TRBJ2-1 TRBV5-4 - CASSLAPRNEQFF TGTGCCAGCAGCTTGGCCCCCAGGAATGAGCAGTTCTTC
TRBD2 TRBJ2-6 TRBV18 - CASSQGLASSSGANVLTF TGTGCCAGCTCACAGGGACTAGCGTCGAGCTCTGGGGCCAACGTCCTGACTTTC
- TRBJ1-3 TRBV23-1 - CASSQSQRFSGNTIYF TGCGCCAGCAGTCAATCGCAACGGTTCTCTGGAAACACCATATATTTT
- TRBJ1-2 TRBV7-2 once CASSLGTYGYTF TGTGCCAGCAGCTTAGGGACCTATGGCTACACCTTC
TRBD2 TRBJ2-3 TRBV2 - CASLLAGVSTDTQYF TGTGCCAGCCTTCTAGCGGGAGTTTCGACAGATACGCAGTATTTT
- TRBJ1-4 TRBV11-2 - CASSPRDSEKLFF TGTGCCAGCAGCCCGAGGGATAGCGAAAAACTGTTTTTT
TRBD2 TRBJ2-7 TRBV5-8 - CASSFLTSGAYEQYF TGTGCCAGCAGCTTTCTAACTAGCGGGGCCTACGAGCAGTACTTC
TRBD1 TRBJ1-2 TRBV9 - CASSGRQGNWLRGYTF TGTGCCAGCAGCGGTCGACAGGGGAATTGGCTGAGAGGCTACACCTTC
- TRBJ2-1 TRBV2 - CASSLTRNEQFF TGTGCCAGCAGTCTGACCCGGAATGAGCAGTTCTTC
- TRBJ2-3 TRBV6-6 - CASSLSTDTQYF TGTGCCAGCTCTCTTTCCACAGATACGCAGTATTTT
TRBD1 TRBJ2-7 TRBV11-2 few CASSPGTGRSYEQYF TGTGCCAGCAGCCCCGGGACAGGGCGCTCCTACGAGCAGTACTTC
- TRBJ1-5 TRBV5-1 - CASSPGQPNQPQHF TGCGCCAGCAGCCCCGGACAGCCAAATCAGCCCCAGCATTTT
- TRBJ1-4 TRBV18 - CASSPRRLEKLFF TGTGCCAGCTCACCACGGCGGTTGGAAAAACTGTTTTTT
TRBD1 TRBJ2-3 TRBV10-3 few CAITDPGQQRDTQYF TGTGCCATCACCGACCCGGGACAGCAAAGAGATACGCAGTATTTT